This entry features one TCR beta chain sequence. Its cognate antigen is unknown. These data originate in a study of T cell repertoires in cytomegalovirus infection. Overall study: Epitope selection comprised recently identified HLA-C-restricted CMV epitopes and well-studied HLA-B-restricted CMV epitopes.

With 6 bases clipped from V and 6 bases from J, the junction kept 7 bases outside the gene matches. The CDR3 contains 15 residues. General study results and limits: Carriage of CMV together with the relevant HLA was identifiable through cumulative public TCR beta family frequency. CMV-specific TCR beta clonotypes restricted by HLA-C dominated the ex vivo response.

Via MiXCR, TCRdb re-called the reads, giving one row per CDR3 protein. The repertoire has roughly 68,000 distinct CDR3 sequences, over 20% of them found once; the top ten carry 73%. The genes are TRBV12-3 or TRBV12-4 and TRBJ2-1; 11 nucleotides align to TRBD2. Sequenced here: CD8+ T cells from cultured PBMCs, sampled from culture after CMV antigen stimulation. This clonotype originated in a human donor in good health (CMV status not recorded). Some clones in this sample may be carry-over from other donors' samples. The CDR3 spells CASRGSGGAGNEQFF. The CDR3 DNA sequence: TGTGCCAGCAGAGGTAGCGGGGGGGCTGGCAATGAGCAGTTCTTC.